Listed below are T cell receptor beta chains from one sample, sequenced in a study of CD8 T cells in Susac syndrome. Each CDR3 protein is one row after TCRdb ran MiXCR on the immunoSEQ multiplex PCR reads. This table has roughly 170,000 distinct CDR3 sequences, approximately 95% appearing once. Sequencing was performed on CD4+ T cells from PBMCs. The receptor set was obtained from a human donor with multiple sclerosis. Each CDR3 is given with its conserved first and last residue. Each record gives: D gene, J gene, V gene, clone size, CDR3 protein, CDR3 DNA. A D gene is named only where the DNA matches it firmly. Not every row has a clone size; where given, it reads once, few, many or a size class.

D: TRBD2; J: TRBJ2-1; V: TRBV10-3; size: NA; CDR3: CASQREPHNEQFF; DNA: TGTGCCAGCCAGCGGGAACCCCACAATGAGCAGTTCTTC
D: NA; J: TRBJ2-7; V: TRBV6-1; size: NA; CDR3: CASSEGPVTFYEQYF; DNA: TGTGCCAGCAGTGAAGGGCCGGTGACTTTCTACGAGCAGTACTTC
D: NA; J: TRBJ2-7; V: TRBV9; size: NA; CDR3: CASSVGSLGYEQYF; DNA: TGTGCCAGCAGCGTTGGAAGTTTAGGCTACGAGCAGTACTTC
D: TRBD2; J: TRBJ2-2; V: TRBV15; size: NA; CDR3: CATSRRGGNTGELFF; DNA: TGTGCCACCAGCAGACGCGGGGGAAACACCGGGGAGCTGTTTTTT
D: TRBD2; J: TRBJ2-3; V: TRBV18; size: NA; CDR3: CASSTSGASTDTQYF; DNA: TGTGCCAGCTCCACTAGCGGGGCTAGCACAGATACGCAGTATTTT
D: NA; J: TRBJ2-2; V: TRBV11-1; size: NA; CDR3: CASSWDTTGELFF; DNA: TGTGCCAGCAGCTGGGACACCACCGGGGAGCTGTTTTTT
D: NA; J: TRBJ2-7; V: TRBV12-3/TRBV12-4; size: NA; CDR3: CASSLTRSYEQYF; DNA: TGTGCCAGCAGTTTAACGCGCTCCTACGAGCAGTACTTC
D: NA; J: TRBJ1-2; V: TRBV7-2; size: NA; CDR3: CASSSGPRGGYTF; DNA: TGTGCCAGCAGCTCCGGGCCCAGGGGTGGCTACACCTTC
D: NA; J: TRBJ2-7; V: TRBV20-1; size: NA; CDR3: CSALDIYEQYF; DNA: TGCAGTGCTCTAGACATCTACGAGCAGTACTTC
D: TRBD2; J: TRBJ2-1; V: TRBV7-3; size: NA; CDR3: CASSLIASGHNEQFF; DNA: TGTGCCAGCAGCTTAATTGCTAGCGGGCACAATGAGCAGTTCTTC
D: NA; J: TRBJ1-2; V: TRBV3-1; size: NA; CDR3: CASSQEGTMSYTF; DNA: TGTGCCAGCAGCCAAGAGGGAACCATGAGCTACACCTTC
D: NA; J: TRBJ2-2; V: TRBV27; size: once; CDR3: CASSFWPGPGELFF; DNA: TGTGCCAGCAGTTTTTGGCCCGGCCCCGGGGAGCTGTTTTTT
D: NA; J: TRBJ2-1; V: TRBV14; size: once; CDR3: CASSQGINREQFF; DNA: TGTGCCAGCAGCCAAGGGATAAACCGCGAGCAGTTCTTC
D: TRBD1; J: TRBJ1-6; V: TRBV2; size: NA; CDR3: CASIRDRGDSPLHF; DNA: TGTGCCAGCATTCGGGACAGGGGGGATTCACCCCTCCACTTT
D: NA; J: TRBJ1-1; V: TRBV5-6; size: NA; CDR3: CASSLWGARNEAFF; DNA: TGTGCCAGCAGCTTGTGGGGGGCTAGGAATGAAGCTTTCTTT
D: NA; J: TRBJ2-1; V: TRBV9; size: once; CDR3: CASSVATGLSEQFF; DNA: TGTGCCAGCAGCGTAGCTACGGGATTGTCTGAGCAGTTCTTC
D: NA; J: TRBJ1-4; V: TRBV20-1; size: NA; CDR3: CSASSTGGEKLFF; DNA: TGCAGTGCTAGTTCAACCGGGGGTGAAAAACTGTTTTTT
D: TRBD1; J: TRBJ1-4; V: TRBV7-9; size: NA; CDR3: CASSPDRENEKLFF; DNA: TGTGCCAGCAGCCCAGACAGGGAAAATGAAAAACTGTTTTTT
D: NA; J: TRBJ2-1; V: TRBV13; size: NA; CDR3: CASSPSATRGSYNEQFF; DNA: TGTGCCAGCAGCCCCTCTGCAACTCGGGGATCCTACAATGAGCAGTTCTTC
D: NA; J: TRBJ2-2; V: TRBV3-1; size: NA; CDR3: CASSQDRGAITGELFF; DNA: TGTGCCAGCAGCCAAGATCGGGGGGCAATTACCGGGGAGCTGTTTTTT
D: NA; J: TRBJ2-5; V: TRBV6-1; size: NA; CDR3: CASSASGAKETQYF; DNA: TGTGCCAGCAGTGCTTCTGGGGCAAAAGAGACCCAGTACTTC
D: TRBD2; J: TRBJ2-1; V: TRBV5-4; size: NA; CDR3: CASTPGGAGSSYNEQFF; DNA: TGTGCCAGCACCCCTGGGGGAGCGGGGAGCTCCTACAATGAGCAGTTCTTC
D: TRBD1; J: TRBJ1-2; V: TRBV30; size: NA; CDR3: CAWERPDRENGYTF; DNA: TGTGCCTGGGAACGGCCCGACAGGGAGAATGGCTACACCTTC
D: NA; J: TRBJ1-6; V: TRBV6-1; size: NA; CDR3: CASSVPRTGGSPLHF; DNA: TGTGCCAGCAGTGTCCCAAGAACAGGTGGTTCACCCCTCCACTTT
D: TRBD1; J: TRBJ1-1; V: TRBV11-2; size: NA; CDR3: CASGRDSRPFF; DNA: TGTGCCAGCGGGAGGGACAGCCGCCCTTTCTTT
D: NA; J: TRBJ2-1; V: TRBV6-5; size: once; CDR3: CASSYLVGSRKQFF; DNA: TGTGCCAGCAGTTACCTCGTGGGTTCTCGAAAGCAGTTCTTC
D: TRBD1; J: TRBJ1-5; V: TRBV20-1; size: NA; CDR3: CSARDDRVAQPQHF; DNA: TGCAGTGCTAGAGACGACAGGGTGGCTCAGCCCCAGCATTTT
D: TRBD2; J: TRBJ2-7; V: TRBV7-6; size: NA; CDR3: CASSSLAGGGYEQYF; DNA: TGTGCCAGCAGCTCGCTAGCGGGAGGGGGCTACGAGCAGTACTTC
D: NA; J: TRBJ2-2; V: TRBV3-1; size: NA; CDR3: CASSQGRAGELFF; DNA: TGTGCCAGCAGCCAAGGGAGGGCCGGGGAGCTGTTTTTT
D: TRBD2; J: TRBJ2-1; V: TRBV20-1; size: NA; CDR3: CSARASGILNEQFF; DNA: TGCAGTGCTAGAGCTAGCGGGATTCTCAATGAGCAGTTCTTC